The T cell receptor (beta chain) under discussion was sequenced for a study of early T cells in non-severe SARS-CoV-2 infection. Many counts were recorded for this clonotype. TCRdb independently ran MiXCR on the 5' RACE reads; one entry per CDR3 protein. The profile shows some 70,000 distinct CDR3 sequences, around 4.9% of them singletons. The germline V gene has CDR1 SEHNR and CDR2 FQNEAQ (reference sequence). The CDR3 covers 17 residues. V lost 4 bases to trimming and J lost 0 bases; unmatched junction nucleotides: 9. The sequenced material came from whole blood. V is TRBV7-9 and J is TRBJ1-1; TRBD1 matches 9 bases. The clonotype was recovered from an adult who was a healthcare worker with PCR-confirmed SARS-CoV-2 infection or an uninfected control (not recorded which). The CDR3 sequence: CASSWPGQGYMNTEAFF. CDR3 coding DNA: TGTGCCAGCAGCTGGCCGGGACAGGGTTATATGAACACTGAAGCTTTCTTT.